Following are 29 T cell receptor beta chains from one sample sequenced in a study of T cell repertoires in cytomegalovirus infection (dated by TCRdb to between 2019 and 2020). Per the publication, the treatment or condition label means: in vitro stimulation with specific CMV peptide epitopes to enrich CMV-specific T cells. Antigens for these TCRs are unknown. The instrument given in TCRdb is Illumina HiSeq 1500. Clones were called with MiXCR by TCRdb after fastp trimmed the public reads at Q25, and only in-frame beta chains were retained. Each CDR3 protein appears once, grouped with its most common genes and DNA. The sample table shows 71,000 or so distinct CDR3 sequences, and roughly 20% are seen once. Approximately 68% of the sample is in the top ten clones. Sample: CD8+ T cells from cultured PBMCs, taken from culture after CMV antigen stimulation. The source of these receptors is a human donor in good health (CMV status not recorded). Some clones in this sample may be carry-over from other donors' samples.

This clonotype was seen more than once but under ten times. The V and J genes are TRBV7-9 and TRBJ1-1, with no clear D. This CDR3 comprises 14 residues. V was cut by 1 base and J by 1 base, with 7 bases left in between. Germline V gene lookup returns CDR1 SEHNR and CDR2 FQNEAQ (reference sequence). The DNA of the CDR3 is TGTGCCAGCAGCTTAGGGGTCGGGAACACTGAAGCTTTCTTT. This translates into CASSLGVGNTEAFF.

This clonotype was found a few times. The chain has TRBV28 and TRBJ2-2; 8 positions agree with TRBD1. The V gene's germline CDR1 is MDHEN and CDR2 SYDVKM. This CDR3 contains 14 residues. The V and J ends lost 2 bases and 6 bases, in that order; junction bases with no gene match: 2. This chain's CDR3 is CASSLRGQAGELFF. The DNA of the CDR3 is TGTGCCAGCAGTTTAAGGGGACAGGCCGGGGAGCTGTTTTTT. Drawing the rest from reference TRBV28 and TRBJ2-2, the complete variable domain is DVKVTQSSRYLVKRTGEKVFLECVQDMDHENMFWYRQDPGLGLRLIYFSYDVKMKEKGDIPEGYSVSREKKERFSLILESASTNQTSMYLCASSLRGQAGELFFGEGSRLTVL.

The chain carries TRBV7-9 and TRBJ1-2; a possible D gene is TRBD1 (5 bases). The CDR3 runs to 11 residues. V gave up 6 bases and J gave up 8 bases, with 10 bases separating them. The germline gives CDR1 SEHNR, CDR2 FQNEAQ (reference sequence). CDR3 protein: CASSDGTGYTF. DNA of the CDR3: TGTGCCAGCAGTGATGGGACCGGCTACACCTTC.

This clonotype has only a few counts. The chain couples TRBV6-6 to TRBJ1-4; D unresolved. The germline CDR1 and CDR2 sequences are MNHNY and SVGAGI (reference sequence). The CDR3 contains 13 residues. With 0 bases removed from V and 5 bases from J, the gap between germline ends came to 4 bases. CDR3 nucleotide sequence: TGTGCCAGCAGTTACTCTTTAAATGAAAAACTGTTTTTT. Residues: CASSYSLNEKLFF.

This clonotype has a handful of counts. The chain has TRBV12-3 or TRBV12-4 and TRBJ1-1; 9 nucleotides line up with TRBD1. The CDR3 is 18 amino acids. V lost 0 bases and J lost 3; bases outside the gene matches: 11. The CDR3 protein is CASSLAGRDRVSDTEAFF. The CDR3 region has the DNA TGTGCCAGCAGTTTAGCAGGTCGGGACAGGGTCTCGGACACTGAAGCTTTCTTT.

This clonotype was observed at least ten times. The gene calls are TRBV7-9 and TRBJ1-4; TRBD1 matches at 8 bases. V was pared by 5 bases and J by 8 bases, with 4 bases of the junction left unmatched. This CDR3 is 13 amino acids long. Germline CDR1 reads SEHNR; CDR2 reads FQNEAQ (reference sequence). CDR3 in DNA: TGTGCCAGCAGCGTGGACAGGGACGAAAAACTGTTTTTT. Translated, it gives CASSVDRDEKLFF.

The V and J genes are TRBV19 and TRBJ1-4; D call uncertain. The germline V gene has CDR1 LNHDA and CDR2 SQIVND (reference sequence). The V gene lost 7 bases and the J gene lost 7 bases, with 4 bases spanning the gap. The CDR3 is 10 amino acids. CDR3 loop: CASNGEKLFF. CDR3 coding DNA: TGTGCCAGTAATGGTGAAAAACTGTTTTTT. Using reference TRBV19 and TRBJ1-4 for the parts outside the CDR3, the full variable domain is DGGITQSPKYLFRKEGQNVTLSCEQNLNHDAMYWYRQDPGQGLRLIYYSQIVNDFQKGDIAEGYSVSREKKESFPLTVTSAQKNPTAFYLCASNGEKLFFGSGTQLSVL.

The chain employs TRBV7-9 and TRBJ2-1, with 8 bases identical to TRBD2. This CDR3 has 16 amino acids. V was pared by 5 bases and J by 5 bases, with 11 bases of the junction left unmatched. Germline V gives CDR1 SEHNR, CDR2 FQNEAQ (reference sequence). The CDR3 spells CASSPRGSGVNNEQFF. DNA for the CDR3: TGTGCCAGCAGCCCGAGGGGTAGCGGGGTTAACAATGAGCAGTTCTTC. Using reference TRBV7-9 and TRBJ2-1 for the parts outside the CDR3, the full variable domain is DTGVSQNPRHKITKRGQNVTFRCDPISEHNRLYWYRQTLGQGPEFLTYFQNEAQLEKSRLLSDRFSAERPKGSFSTLEIQRTEQGDSAMYLCASSPRGSGVNNEQFFGPGTRLTVL.

Many counts were recorded for this clonotype. The chain couples TRBV6-1 to TRBJ1-4, with TRBD1 matching over 9 bases. Germline lookup yields CDR1 MNHNS and CDR2 SASEGT. CDR3 length: 15 amino acids. V dropped 5 bases and J dropped 5; count of bases not matched to a gene: 6. The CDR3 nucleotides read TGTGCCAGCAGTTCAGCGACAGGGGGGAATGAAAAACTGTTTTTT. As protein: CASSSATGGNEKLFF.

This clonotype was seen a few times. This sequence joins TRBV6-1 and TRBJ1-5; 11 positions agree with TRBD1. The V gene's germline CDR1 is MNHNS and CDR2 SASEGT. The J segment lost 6 bases and the V segment lost 1 base, leaving 2 bases of the junction unmatched. The CDR3 is made up of 15 amino acids. The CDR3 DNA reads as TGTGCCAGCAGTGAAGGGACAGGGGGCGCTCAGCCCCAGCATTTT. It encodes CASSEGTGGAQPQHF.

Concerning this clonotype: Relative to the germline gene, one junction end is altered; a read error may explain this. The V gene is TRBV7-6, the J gene TRBJ1-5; D remains unclear. The CDR3 extends over 14 amino acids. CDR1 and CDR2 from the germline V gene are SGHVS and FNYEAQ. CDR3 region: CASSLGRGSQPQHF. The CDR3 DNA reads as TGTGCCAGCAGCTTAGGGCGAGGTTCTCAGCCTCAGCATTTT.

This chain connects TRBV7-9 to TRBJ1-1; D call uncertain. Germline CDR1 and CDR2: SEHNR and FQNEAQ (reference sequence). This CDR3 comprises 15 residues. V was pared by 5 bases and J by 3 bases, with 16 bases between. CDR3 bases: TGTGCCAGCAGCGCCCTCCGTAGGGAGGACACTGAAGCTTTCTTT. Translation: CASSALRREDTEAFF.

A few counts support this clonotype. J is TRBJ2-7 and V is TRBV6-1; D is unresolved. This CDR3 is 15 amino acids long. Trimming left V 4 bases short and J 2 bases short, with 15 bases between. Germline loops: CDR1 MNHNS, CDR2 SASEGT. The CDR3 here is CASSGRAGGAYEQYF. In DNA, the CDR3 is TGTGCCAGCAGTGGACGCGCAGGTGGGGCCTACGAGCAGTACTTC.

The chain has TRBV7-6 and TRBJ1-5; 8 bases match TRBD1. This CDR3 has 15 residues. Unmatched junction bases numbered 7, after V lost 5 bases and J lost 4 bases. CDR1 SGHVS and CDR2 FNYEAQ come from the germline V gene. The CDR3 protein is CASSLRQGKNQPQHF. CDR3 nucleotide sequence: TGTGCCAGCAGCCTCCGACAGGGGAAGAATCAGCCCCAGCATTTT.

This chain uses TRBV27 with TRBJ1-2; 10 bases fit TRBD1. Germline V gene sequence: CDR1 MNHEY, CDR2 SMNVEV (reference sequence). V was pared by 6 bases and J by 2 bases, with 3 bases of the junction left unmatched. The CDR3 is 14 residues long. As DNA, the CDR3 is TGTGCCAGCAGGGGGGGACAGGGGAACTATGGCTACACCTTC. Its translation: CASRGGQGNYGYTF.

This clonotype turned up a few times. V gene TRBV6-2 or TRBV6-3 combines with J gene TRBJ2-7; TRBD1 aligns across 9 bases. The CDR3 length is 15 residues. Trimming at V came to 7 bases and at J to 3 bases, leaving 10 bases not matched to a gene. Germline V CDR1 and CDR2: MNHEY, SVGEGT. Written as DNA, the CDR3 is TGTGCCAGCAACCCCGACTGGGACAGGGTCTACGAGCAGTACTTC. Translation gives CASNPDWDRVYEQYF.

This clonotype came up a few times. The chain has TRBV7-9 and TRBJ2-5, with a tentative D call TRBD2 (5 bases). The CDR3 has 14 residues. Germline V gene lookup returns CDR1 SEHNR and CDR2 FQNEAQ (reference sequence). The germline V and J ends were trimmed by 5 bases and 1 base, with 11 bases remaining between them. CDR3 sequence (DNA): TGTGCCAGCAGCCTCGACGGGGTCCAAGAGACCCAGTACTTC. Protein sequence: CASSLDGVQETQYF.

The V gene is TRBV19, the J gene TRBJ1-1; D is ambiguous. V shed 3 bases and J shed 0 bases, with 5 bases lying between them. The CDR3 length is 13 residues. Germline CDR1 is LNHDA and CDR2 is SQIVND (reference sequence). Written as DNA, the CDR3 is TGTGCCAGTAGTATCTCCCTGAACACTGAAGCTTTCTTT. This sequence encodes CASSISLNTEAFF.

The chain uses TRBV7-2 and TRBJ1-2, with 7 bases that match TRBD1. Unmatched junction bases numbered 24, after V lost 5 bases and J lost 6 bases. This CDR3 has 19 amino acids. Per germline, CDR1 SGHTA and CDR2 FQGNSA. Here the CDR3 DNA reads TGTGCCAGCAGCCCACGACTATTAGACAGGGTTGGCCCCTTAGATGGCTACACCTTC. Its protein product is CASSPRLLDRVGPLDGYTF.

This clonotype was counted a few times. This chain uses TRBV7-8 with TRBJ1-5; no firm D call. This CDR3 comprises 15 residues. CDR1 and CDR2 from the germline V gene are SGHVS and FQNEAQ. The V end was cut by 5 bases, the J end by 3 bases, with 14 bases between. The CDR3 nucleotides read TGTGCCAGCAGCACTAAGACAAAAGTCAATCAGCCCCAGCATTTT. Amino acid sequence: CASSTKTKVNQPQHF. Full variable domain (remainder filled in from reference TRBV7-8 and TRBJ1-5): GAGVSQSPRYKVAKRGQDVALRCDPISGHVSLFWYQQALGQGPEFLTYFQNEAQLDKSGLPSDRFFAERPEGSVSTLKIQRTQQEDSAVYLCASSTKTKVNQPQHFGDGTRLSIL.

Comments on this clonotype: This could be a read error, since a much larger clone is one nucleotide away. This chain links TRBV7-2 with TRBJ2-2; D is unclear. Between the trimmed V and J ends, which lost 3 bases and 3 bases, there was a span of 14 bases. The CDR3 consists of 16 residues. Germline V gene sequence: CDR1 SGHTA, CDR2 FQGNSA. The CDR3 is CASSFSVRTYTGELFF. The CDR3 DNA reads TGTGCCAGCAGCTTCAGCGTCAGGACCTACACCGGGGAGCTGTTTTTT.

V gene TRBV27 combines with J gene TRBJ2-1; D is undetermined. The CDR3 consists of 12 residues. Germline CDR1 MNHEY, CDR2 SMNVEV (reference sequence). Trimming removed 8 bases at V and 10 bases at J, with 15 bases between. CDR3 DNA: TGTGCCAGCTCTACGGGCCAAATAGAGCAGTTCTTC. Protein sequence: CASSTGQIEQFF.

This clonotype was counted between two and nine times. V gene TRBV7-3 combines with J gene TRBJ2-1; 14 bases line up with TRBD2. V dropped 0 bases and J dropped 4; count of bases not matched to a gene: 5. In germline, CDR1 is SGHTA, CDR2 FQGTGA. The CDR3 length is 18 residues. This CDR3 is CASSLTLGLAGAYNEQFF. Here the CDR3 DNA reads TGTGCCAGCAGCTTAACACTGGGACTAGCGGGGGCATACAATGAGCAGTTCTTC.

V usage is TRBV20-1 and J usage is TRBJ2-1, with D unresolved. Germline loops: CDR1 DFQATT, CDR2 SNEGSKA (reference sequence). The CDR3 is made up of 11 amino acids. Deletions cut 6 bases from V and 6 bases from J, with 9 bases between. The CDR3 reads CSALKGNEQFF. CDR3 nucleotide sequence: TGCAGTGCGTTGAAAGGCAATGAGCAGTTCTTC.

This clonotype was picked up a small number of times. V is TRBV12-3 or TRBV12-4 and J is TRBJ1-1, with D perhaps matching TRBD1 (5 bases). This CDR3 has 15 amino acids. With 0 bases removed from V and 5 bases from J, the gap between germline ends came to 13 bases. CDR3 sequence reads: CASSLALRTQTEAFF. The CDR3 DNA follows: TGTGCCAGCAGTTTAGCGCTACGGACACAAACTGAAGCTTTCTTT.

The V gene is TRBV10-2, the J gene TRBJ1-5; D is possibly TRBD1 (5 bases). Between the trimmed V and J ends, which lost 9 bases and 4 bases, there was a span of 16 bases. The CDR3 consists of 14 residues. Germline V gene sequence: CDR1 WSHSY, CDR2 SAAADI. The CDR3 sequence: CASTDQGWNQPQHF. The CDR3 DNA is TGCGCCAGTACCGATCAGGGCTGGAATCAGCCCCAGCATTTT.

The V call is TRBV25-1, the J call TRBJ1-1; D gene ambiguous. The V and J ends lost 8 bases and 12 bases respectively, with 19 bases between them. The CDR3 length is 12 residues. Germline values: CDR1 MGHDK, CDR2 SYGVNS. The CDR3 bases are TGTGCCAGCTGTGTTATATCCGCGAAGCCTTTCTTT. Protein sequence: CASCVISAKPFF.

This clonotype has ten or more counts. This chain uses TRBV4-3 with TRBJ2-2; 9 nucleotides line up with TRBD1. There are 16 residues in the CDR3. The V gene end was trimmed by 2 bases and the J gene end by 5 bases; junction bases not matched to a gene: 6. The germline V gene encodes CDR1 LGHNA and CDR2 YSLEER. The CDR3 DNA sequence: TGCGCCAGCAGCCAAACCCCGGGACAGGGAACCGGGGAGCTGTTTTTT. It encodes CASSQTPGQGTGELFF.

The chain joins TRBV3-1 to TRBJ2-2; D unclear. The germline gives CDR1 LGHDT, CDR2 YNNKEL (reference sequence). V gave up 0 bases and J gave up 6 bases, with 8 bases separating them. The CDR3 extends over 14 amino acids. The CDR3 region has the DNA TGTGCCAGCAGCCAAGAATGGATACCCGGGGAGCTGTTTTTT. It codes for CASSQEWIPGELFF.